The next 9 T cell receptor beta chains were all read from a single sample in a study of blood T cell repertoires in COVID-19. Sequencing used immunoSEQ multiplex PCR; TCRdb keeps in-frame clones, though not all of them. This repertoire shows about 230,000 clones, around 83% found once; its top ten account for around 1.5%. Sequenced sample: peripheral blood. These receptors originate from a woman in her forties who had recovered from COVID-19.

This chain links TRBV12-3 or TRBV12-4 with TRBJ1-1; D gene uncertain. The CDR3 length is 12 residues. Between the trimmed V and J ends, which lost 5 bases and 4 bases, there was a span of 8 bases. The CDR3 spells CASSPYSTEAFF. The DNA of the CDR3 is TGTGCCAGCAGTCCTTATAGCACTGAAGCTTTCTTT.

The V and J genes are TRBV18 and TRBJ1-5; D may be TRBD1 (5 bases). The V end lost 1 base, the J end lost 4 bases, and 17 bases lay between the germline ends. The CDR3 sequence is 17 residues long. Per the germline V gene, CDR1 is KGHSH and CDR2 is LQKENI. In nucleotides, the CDR3 is TGTGCCAGCTCACCACTTGTTCTGGGGGGGGGAAATCAGCCCCAGCATTTT. Residues: CASSPLVLGGGNQPQHF. The entire variable domain, with the rest obtained from reference TRBV18 and TRBJ1-5, is as follows: NAGVMQNPRHLVRRRGQEARLRCSPMKGHSHVYWYRQLPEEGLKFMVYLQKENIIDESGMPKERFSAEFPKEGPSILRIQQVVRGDSAAYFCASSPLVLGGGNQPQHFGDGTRLSIL.

The chain links TRBV11-3 to TRBJ2-3; 12 bases map to TRBD2. The CDR3 spans 16 residues. The V segment lost 1 base and the J segment 2 bases; nucleotides outside the gene matches: 1. CDR1 and CDR2 (germline): SGHNT, YENEEA. CDR3 residues: CASSLGLAGATDTQYF. In DNA form, the CDR3 reads TGTGCCAGCAGCTTAGGACTAGCGGGGGCCACAGATACGCAGTATTTT.

This rearrangement joins TRBV19 to TRBJ1-1, with D unclear. The CDR3 is 15 amino acids. In germline, CDR1 is LNHDA, CDR2 SQIVND (reference sequence). Trimming took 1 base from V and 0 from J, leaving 9 bases between them. The CDR3 region is CASSIGGAVNTEAFF. The DNA for the CDR3 is TGTGCCAGTAGTATAGGAGGCGCCGTGAACACTGAAGCTTTCTTT.

The chain uses TRBV9 and TRBJ2-7, with no clear D. With 2 bases removed from V and 2 bases from J, the gap between germline ends came to 11 bases. From germline, CDR1 is SGDLS and CDR2 YYNGEE. CDR3 length: 14 residues. CDR3 region: CASSVGAGPYEQYF. CDR3 nucleotides: TGTGCCAGCAGCGTGGGCGCAGGCCCCTACGAGCAGTACTTC.

In this sample, this clone turned up once. The rearrangement links TRBV30 to TRBJ1-4; TRBD1 matches 9 bases. V lost 5 bases and J lost 3; bases outside the gene matches: 13. Germline CDR1 GTSNPN, CDR2 SVGIG (reference sequence). The CDR3 runs 17 residues. CDR3 in amino acids: CAWSLHRGPEANEKLFF. As DNA, the CDR3 is TGTGCCTGGTCATTACACAGGGGGCCAGAGGCTAATGAAAAACTGTTTTTT.

The J gene is TRBJ1-4, the V gene TRBV20-1; D ambiguous. V lost 3 bases and J lost 8, with 16 bases in between. The CDR3 totals 14 residues. In germline, CDR1 is DFQATT, CDR2 SNEGSKA (reference sequence). This CDR3 reads CSASPPGFEEKLFF. The CDR3 DNA is TGCAGTGCTAGTCCTCCGGGTTTCGAGGAAAAACTGTTTTTT.

V is TRBV12-3 or TRBV12-4 and J is TRBJ2-5; TRBD2 agrees at 10 bases. Trimming removed 6 bases from V and 6 bases from J; junction bases left unmatched: 1. The CDR3 covers 12 residues. The CDR3 DNA follows: TGTGCCAGCAGGACTAGCGGGCAGACCCAGTACTTC. Amino acids: CASRTSGQTQYF.

The CDR3 region has the DNA TGTGCCAGTAGTAGCCGGGACAGGGACGAGCAGTACTTC. It codes for CASSSRDRDEQYF. This chain links TRBV19 with TRBJ2-7, with 9 bases identical to TRBD1. The CDR3 length is 13 residues. CDR1 and CDR2 (germline): LNHDA, SQIVND (reference sequence). With 4 bases clipped from V and 5 bases from J, the junction kept 3 bases outside the gene matches.